Listed below are T cell receptor beta chains from one sample, sequenced in a study of OX40 agonist ivuxolimab in advanced cancers. Profiled with immunoSEQ multiplex PCR; TCRdb holds only in-frame clones, not every one. The sample carries approximately 13,000 clones, 70% to 90% recorded once. The sample was CD4+ or CD8+ T cells sorted from blood, taken in a trial of the OX40 agonist ivuxolimab. These receptors were obtained from an adult with an advanced solid tumor such as melanoma, head and neck, liver or kidney cancer. Each CDR3 is given with its conserved first and last residue. The D gene is left open where the match is weak. Clone size appears in some rows only: once, few, many, or a class for an expanded clone.

V	length	size	D	J	DNA	CDR3
TRBV6-6	15	NA	TRBD2	TRBJ2-7	TGTGCCAGCAGTTACTCGGCTAGCGGGAGGTACGAGCAGTACTTC	CASSYSASGRYEQYF
TRBV11-2	16	NA	NA	TRBJ2-4	TGTGCCAGCAGCCCGGAGGGGGTATCGGCCAAAAACATTCAGTACTTC	CASSPEGVSAKNIQYF
TRBV5-3	14	few	NA	TRBJ1-5	TGTGCCAGCAGCGAGGGGGGCTTCGGTCAGCCCCAGCATTTT	CASSEGGFGQPQHF
TRBV6-1	14	few	NA	TRBJ2-7	TGTGCCAGCAGTGAACAGGGGGGTCTTAACGAGCAGTACTTC	CASSEQGGLNEQYF
TRBV28	13	NA	NA	TRBJ2-7	TGTGCCAGCAAAACGACAGGTTTCTACGAGCAGTACTTC	CASKTTGFYEQYF
TRBV7-2	15	NA	NA	TRBJ2-3	TGTGCCAGCAGCTTAGGGGGACGTAGCACAGATACGCAGTATTTT	CASSLGGRSTDTQYF
TRBV13	15	NA	TRBD1	TRBJ1-6	TGTGCCAGCAGCTCCCGACAGGGTTTCGATTCACCCCTCCACTTT	CASSSRQGFDSPLHF
TRBV4-2	14	NA	NA	TRBJ2-7	TGTGCCAGCAGCTCGGGGGACAGTCCCTACGAGCAGTACTTC	CASSSGDSPYEQYF
TRBV11-3	16	NA	TRBD2	TRBJ2-1	TGTGCCAGCCTAGTAGCGGGAGATCTTTTTTACAATGAGCAGTTCTTC	CASLVAGDLFYNEQFF
TRBV5-4	16	NA	NA	TRBJ1-5	TGTGCCAGCAGCCCCATCGACGAAGGAGGCAATCAGCCCCAGCATTTT	CASSPIDEGGNQPQHF
TRBV29-1	13	NA	TRBD1	TRBJ2-7	TGCAGCGTTGCGGACAGGGGGAGGTACGAGCAGTACTTC	CSVADRGRYEQYF
TRBV27	11	NA	NA	TRBJ2-1	TGTGCCAGCAGTCTCGGCAATGAGCAGTTCTTC	CASSLGNEQFF
TRBV7-3	15	NA	NA	TRBJ2-6	TGTGCCAGCACCCTGGACAGCTCTGGGGCCAACGTCCTGACTTTC	CASTLDSSGANVLTF
TRBV9	16	NA	TRBD1	TRBJ1-2	TGTGCCAGCAGCGTAGGGGCTGGGACAGTCAACTATGGCTACACCTTC	CASSVGAGTVNYGYTF
TRBV2	13	NA	NA	TRBJ1-1	TGTGCCAGCAGTGAGGGTTTGAACACTGAAGCTTTCTTT	CASSEGLNTEAFF
TRBV9	14	NA	NA	TRBJ2-1	TGTGCCAGCAGCGTAGCTCTCAGTAACAATGAGCAGTTCTTC	CASSVALSNNEQFF
TRBV27	15	NA	TRBD2	TRBJ2-1	TGTGCCAGCAGTCCACTAGCGGGCACCTACAATGAGCAGTTCTTC	CASSPLAGTYNEQFF
TRBV7-6	16	NA	TRBD2	TRBJ2-5	TGTGCCAGCAGCCTAATAGGCGGGAGGGCCTGGGAGACCCAGTACTTC	CASSLIGGRAWETQYF
TRBV5-6	14	NA	NA	TRBJ2-5	TGTGCCAGCAGCTTCTTGATTACACAAGAGACCCAGTACTTC	CASSFLITQETQYF
TRBV9	14	NA	NA	TRBJ1-6	TGTGCCAGCAGCGTAGGGGGGGATAATTCACCCCTCCACTTT	CASSVGGDNSPLHF
TRBV6-5	15	NA	NA	TRBJ1-3	TGTGCCAGCAGTTACGATCAGGGGATGGGAAACACCATATATTTT	CASSYDQGMGNTIYF
TRBV4-3	20	NA	NA	TRBJ2-4	TGCGCCAGCAGCCAAAGAGCCCCAGGGTGGGGGGTTGTTAGCCAAAACATTCAGTACTTC	CASSQRAPGWGVVSQNIQYF
TRBV5-1	13	NA	NA	TRBJ1-1	TGCGCCAGCAGCTTAGGGTGGGACACTGAAGCTTTCTTT	CASSLGWDTEAFF